The next 25 T cell receptor beta chains were all read from a single sample in a study of beta chain features in type 1 diabetes. Study-level findings and limits: Type 1 diabetes patients had TCRB CDR3s that were shorter (moderately but significantly so) in all four CD4+ subsets.

Investigators reverse transcribed all isolated RNA, so they sequenced expressed TCRB transcripts. Profiled with immunoSEQ multiplex PCR; TCRdb holds only in-frame clones, not every one. Here the sample spans roughly 730,000 clones, around an eighth being singletons. The antigens these receptors bind are not known. Material for sequencing was naive CD4+ T cells from blood. These receptors were taken from a young man with type 1 diabetes.

The rearrangement uses TRBV7-9 and TRBJ2-3; D call uncertain. V dropped 7 bases and J dropped 2 bases, with 13 bases sitting between them. This CDR3 region has 14 residues. Per the germline V gene, CDR1 is SEHNR and CDR2 is FQNEAQ (reference sequence). The CDR3 sequence: CASNAGIFTDTQYF. The CDR3 bases are TGTGCCAGCAACGCTGGCATCTTCACAGATACGCAGTATTTT. Based on the CDR3 plus reference TRBV7-9 and TRBJ2-3, the full variable domain is DTGVSQNPRHKITKRGQNVTFRCDPISEHNRLYWYRQTLGQGPEFLTYFQNEAQLEKSRLLSDRFSAERPKGSFSTLEIQRTEQGDSAMYLCASNAGIFTDTQYFGPGTRLTVL.

A few counts support this clone. This chain uses TRBV30 with TRBJ1-1, with TRBD1 as a possible D gene (6 bases). Germline V gene lookup returns CDR1 GTSNPN and CDR2 SVGIG (reference sequence). Trimming took off 3 bases at V and 1 base at J, with 18 bases between the two ends. The CDR3 runs 16 residues. CDR3 nucleotides: TGTGCCTGGAGCGCGGCCAGGACAGACTGGAACACTGAAGCTTTCTTT. Its translation is CAWSAARTDWNTEAFF.

J is TRBJ2-7 and V is TRBV10-3; D not resolved. CDR1 is ENHRY, CDR2 SYGVKD, per germline. Trimming took 0 bases from V and 3 from J, leaving 12 bases between them. The CDR3 spans 15 residues. The CDR3 DNA is TGTGCCATCAGTGAGTCGGCTCGTAGGCTCTACGAGCAGTACTTC. Its protein product is CAISESARRLYEQYF.

V is TRBV2 and J is TRBJ2-5; D is possibly TRBD2 (6 bases). The V gene's germline CDR1 is SNHLY and CDR2 FYNNEI. The ends were cut back, 2 bases at V and 2 bases at J, with 12 bases in the middle. CDR3 length: 15 amino acids. CDR3 bases: TGTGCCAGCAGTGAATTCCGGGGGTCACAAGAGACCCAGTACTTC. Translation gives CASSEFRGSQETQYF.

V and J are TRBV5-6 and TRBJ2-5; D unclear. V dropped 3 bases and J dropped 4 bases, with 13 bases sitting between them. There are 14 residues in the CDR3. Germline CDR1 and CDR2: SGHDT and YYEEEE. The CDR3 spells CASSWDPSGETQYF. CDR3 DNA sequence: TGTGCCAGCAGCTGGGATCCCTCGGGAGAGACCCAGTACTTC.

The V gene is TRBV7-6, the J gene TRBJ1-6, with D possibly TRBD1 on 5 matching bases. Trimming shortened V by 0 bases and J by 6 bases, and 12 bases separated the two germline ends. CDR1 and CDR2 from the germline V gene are SGHVS and FNYEAQ. The length of the CDR3 is 16 residues. The CDR3 here is CASSLALMGVNSPLHF. CDR3 nucleotides: TGTGCCAGCAGCTTAGCATTGATGGGGGTTAATTCACCCCTCCACTTT.

This clone was found a few times. The CDR3 protein is CASSRTNTEAFF. DNA for the CDR3: TGCGCCAGCAGCCGGACGAACACTGAAGCTTTCTTT. V gene TRBV4-1 combines with J gene TRBJ1-1; the D is unclear. Trimming cost V 4 bases and J 1 base, with 4 bases left between them. The CDR3 runs to 12 residues. Germline CDR1 and CDR2: MGHRA and YSYEKL.

V usage is TRBV6-5 and J usage is TRBJ2-5, with D possibly being TRBD1 (6 bases). This CDR3 spans 15 amino acids. Between the trimmed V and J ends, which lost 0 bases and 2 bases, there was a span of 10 bases. CDR1 and CDR2 (germline): MNHEY, SVGAGI. The CDR3 loop reads CASSYSSGEQETQYF. CDR3 sequence (DNA): TGTGCCAGCAGTTACTCATCAGGGGAACAAGAGACCCAGTACTTC.

This chain joins TRBV4-1 and TRBJ2-2, with D uncertain. Germline values: CDR1 MGHRA, CDR2 YSYEKL. Deletions cut 0 bases from V and 0 bases from J, with 8 bases between. The CDR3 is 16 residues long. CDR3 loop: CASSQDPPPNTGELFF. For the CDR3, the DNA is TGCGCCAGCAGCCAAGACCCCCCGCCGAACACCGGGGAGCTGTTTTTT.

The rearrangement links TRBV1 to TRBJ1-5. TRBV1 is a known pseudogene. The CDR3 spans 15 residues. CDR3 DNA sequence: TGCACCAGCAGCCCTAGAGGATATAGCAATCAGCCCCAGCATTTT. Translated, it gives CTSSPRGYSNQPQHF.

This clone was observed a handful of times. This sequence joins TRBV6-6 and TRBJ1-2, with D possibly TRBD1 on 5 matching bases. The CDR3 runs to 16 residues. Between the trimmed V and J ends, which lost 2 bases and 7 bases, there was a span of 20 bases. Per the germline V gene, CDR1 is MNHNY and CDR2 is SVGAGI (reference sequence). The CDR3 nucleotides are TGTGCCAGCAGTTACCGGCGGGGCAGGGAGGATCCTGGCTACACCTTC. Translating it yields CASSYRRGREDPGYTF.

The V and J genes are TRBV15 and TRBJ1-4; D call uncertain. V was trimmed by 9 bases and J by 7 bases, leaving 9 bases between them. Germline lookup yields CDR1 LNHNV and CDR2 YYDKDF (reference sequence). The CDR3 covers 11 residues. CDR3 nucleotides: TGTGCCACGTATATGTCTGAAAAACTGTTTTTT. Protein product: CATYMSEKLFF. Together with reference TRBV15 and TRBJ1-4, the CDR3 gives the full variable domain: DAMVIQNPRYQVTQFGKPVTLSCSQTLNHNVMYWYQQKSSQAPKLLFHYYDKDFNNEADTPDNFQSRRPNTSFCFLDIRSPGLGDTAMYLCATYMSEKLFFGSGTQLSVL.

V and J are TRBV7-9 and TRBJ1-1; TRBD1 matches at 7 bases. Trimming at V came to 4 bases and at J to 5 bases, leaving 13 bases not matched to a gene. In germline, CDR1 is SEHNR, CDR2 FQNEAQ (reference sequence). CDR3 length: 16 residues. The CDR3 DNA follows: TGTGCCAGCAGCTACCTTCCGGGACAGACGAAAACTGAAGCTTTCTTT. Encoded protein: CASSYLPGQTKTEAFF.

The rearrangement joins TRBV14 to TRBJ1-4; D remains ambiguous. V dropped 1 base and J dropped 7 bases, with 16 bases sitting between them. This CDR3 is 16 amino acids long. The germline CDR1 and CDR2 sequences are SGHDN and FVKESK. CDR3 coding DNA: TGTGCCAGCAGCCAAGGGTCCGGATACCGGGGTGAAAAACTGTTTTTT. It specifies CASSQGSGYRGEKLFF.

The chain recombines TRBV25-1 with TRBJ1-6; D is undetermined. The CDR3 has 16 amino acids. The germline CDR1 and CDR2 sequences are MGHDK and SYGVNS. Trimming stripped 2 bases from V and 5 bases from J, with 13 bases between. CDR3 DNA: TGTGCCAGCAGTGAAGTATCGGGCATCGATAATTCACCCCTCCACTTT. Protein sequence: CASSEVSGIDNSPLHF.

The rearrangement links TRBV7-2 to TRBJ1-4; D uncertain. Deletions cut 5 bases from V and 10 bases from J, with 20 bases between. The germline V gene has CDR1 SGHTA and CDR2 FQGNSA. The CDR3 length is 15 residues. The CDR3 DNA sequence: TGTGCCAGCAGCCGAACAGTCAGTTCTGATAGAAAACTGTTTTTT. This encodes CASSRTVSSDRKLFF. The whole variable domain, filled in from reference TRBV7-2 and TRBJ1-4, reads GAGVSQSPSNKVTEKGKDVELRCDPISGHTALYWYRQSLGQGLEFLIYFQGNSAPDKSGLPSDRFSAERTGGSVSTLTIQRTQQEDSAVYLCASSRTVSSDRKLFFGSGTQLSVL.

This clone has a handful of counts. The chain joins TRBV29-1 to TRBJ2-2; D might be TRBD2 (6 bases). Germline CDR1 SQVTM, CDR2 ANQGSEA. Between the trimmed V and J ends, which lost 7 bases and 3 bases, there was a span of 9 bases. This CDR3 has 12 amino acids. CDR3 amino acids: CSARRDTGELFF. DNA for the CDR3: TGCAGCGCTCGGAGGGACACCGGGGAGCTGTTTTTT.

To note about this clone: The same CDR3 also results from other DNA sequences found in this sample. V gene TRBV5-4 combines with J gene TRBJ1-1, with D possibly matching TRBD1 (5 bases). Looked up from germline, CDR1 is SGHNT and CDR2 is YYREEE (reference sequence). The CDR3 covers 13 residues. The germline V and J ends were trimmed by 2 bases and 3 bases, with 8 bases remaining between them. The CDR3 loop reads CASSLQEDTEAFF. CDR3 nucleotides: TGTGCCAGCAGCTTACAGGAAGACACTGAAGCTTTCTTT.

CDR3 nucleotide sequence: TGTGCCAGCAGCTCGGGACAAAGCAATCAGCCCCAGCATTTT. Its protein is CASSSGQSNQPQHF. The chain is built from TRBV9 and TRBJ1-5, with D perhaps matching TRBD1 (6 bases). Germline V lookup: CDR1 SGDLS, CDR2 YYNGEE. The CDR3 runs 14 residues. Trimming took off 4 bases at V and 1 base at J, with 9 bases between the two ends.

To note about this clone: The same CDR3 can be traced to other DNA sequences in this sample. The rearrangement joins TRBV29-1 to TRBJ1-1, with no clear D. CDR3 length equals 13 residues. The germline gives CDR1 SQVTM, CDR2 ANQGSEA. V lost 4 bases to trimming and J lost 0 bases, with 9 bases between them. In DNA form, the CDR3 reads TGCAGCGTTGCGGGCCGCATGAACACTGAAGCTTTCTTT. Its protein is CSVAGRMNTEAFF.

This clone was counted a few times. The V call is TRBV14, the J call TRBJ1-2; D is ambiguous. The germline gives CDR1 SGHDN, CDR2 FVKESK. This CDR3 spans 13 amino acids. The V gene lost 2 bases and the J gene lost 1 base, with 5 bases spanning the gap. The DNA of the CDR3 is TGTGCCAGCAGCCAAAGGGTTAACTATGGCTACACCTTC. As protein: CASSQRVNYGYTF. Based on the CDR3 plus reference TRBV14 and TRBJ1-2, the full variable domain is EAGVTQFPSHSVIEKGQTVTLRCDPISGHDNLYWYRRVMGKEIKFLLHFVKESKQDESGMPNNRFLAERTGGTYSTLKVQPAELEDSGVYFCASSQRVNYGYTFGSGTRLTVV.

This clone was seen only a few times. The chain joins TRBV28 to TRBJ1-5, with 9 bases matching TRBD1. The CDR3 extends over 16 amino acids. Germline CDR1 reads MDHEN; CDR2 reads SYDVKM. The V segment lost 6 bases and the J segment 1 base; nucleotides outside the gene matches: 7. CDR3 in amino acids: CASRRDRVTSNQPQHF. CDR3 nucleotides: TGTGCCAGCAGACGGGACAGGGTTACAAGCAATCAGCCCCAGCATTTT.

J is TRBJ2-7 and V is TRBV18; 7 bases are shared with TRBD1. The CDR3 runs to 14 residues. The germline V gene has CDR1 KGHSH and CDR2 LQKENI. V lost 3 bases to trimming and J lost 4 bases; unmatched junction nucleotides: 6. The DNA for the CDR3 is TGTGCCAGCTCACCCGGACAGGAACGTTACGAGCAGTACTTC. This gives the protein CASSPGQERYEQYF.

In nucleotides, the CDR3 is TGCGCCAGCAGCTACGACAGGGGAAGCACAGATACGCAGTATTTT. As protein: CASSYDRGSTDTQYF. The rearrangement links TRBV5-1 to TRBJ2-3; 8 nucleotides line up with TRBD1. Germline values: CDR1 SGHRS, CDR2 YFSETQ. V gave up 3 bases and J gave up 0 bases; unmatched junction bases: 3. There are 15 residues in the CDR3.

This clone has a handful of counts. V usage is TRBV5-1 and J usage is TRBJ2-5; tentatively, D is TRBD2 (5 bases). Germline loops: CDR1 SGHRS, CDR2 YFSETQ. This CDR3 is 14 amino acids long. Trimming pared 6 bases from V and 1 base from J, leaving 13 bases between. The CDR3 spells CASNYGELQETQYF. The CDR3 DNA follows: TGCGCCAGCAACTACGGGGAGCTCCAAGAGACCCAGTACTTC.